A single sample is the source of the 27 T cell receptor beta chains below, sequenced in a study of blood T cell repertoires in COVID-19 (dated by TCRdb to 2020 to 2021). Library generation was performed with the immunoSEQ multiplex PCR assay. In its TCRdb copy, this immuneACCESS table keeps in-frame sequences only and misses some clones. Where compared with another copy, unresolved V genes explain less than half of these, and the others have no known cause. The sample table lists about 130,000 clones, around 80% of them with a count of one. Together, the top ten hold 12% of the sample. Sequenced material: peripheral blood. These receptors were collected from a woman aged 60-75 years with acute or convalescent COVID-19.

The V gene is TRBV2, the J gene TRBJ1-1, with 7 bases fitting TRBD1. CDR3 length: 15 amino acids. The germline gives CDR1 SNHLY, CDR2 FYNNEI. J gave up 1 base and V 5 bases, and 7 bases lay outside the gene matches. The CDR3 region has the DNA TGTGCCAGCAGTTACCGGGACAGACAGAACACTGAAGCTTTCTTT. It codes for CASSYRDRQNTEAFF.

The chain carries TRBV10-3 and TRBJ1-2, with a possible D match to TRBD1 (6 bases). CDR1 ENHRY and CDR2 SYGVKD come from the germline V gene. CDR3 length: 13 residues. Trimming removed 9 bases at V and 2 bases at J, with 13 bases between. The CDR3 DNA reads as TGTGCCATAAGACAGGAGACGAACTATGGCTACACCTTC. Amino acids: CAIRQETNYGYTF.

J is TRBJ1-1 and V is TRBV19; TRBD1 agrees at 9 bases. The V segment lost 7 bases and the J segment 1 base; nucleotides outside the gene matches: 13. The CDR3 runs to 17 residues. Germline assignment: CDR1 LNHDA and CDR2 SQIVND (reference sequence). The CDR3 sequence is CASKAGQGSTRNTEAFF. As DNA, the CDR3 is TGTGCCAGTAAAGCGGGACAGGGATCAACCCGGAACACTGAAGCTTTCTTT.

The chain is built from TRBV24-1 and TRBJ2-7, with D possibly TRBD2 on 5 matching bases. V lost 4 bases, J lost 4 bases, and 10 bases lay in between. The CDR3 has 13 amino acids. Germline V gene data show CDR1 as KGHDR and CDR2 as SFDVKD. CDR3 amino acids: CATSEPGIYEQYV. Here the CDR3 DNA reads TGTGCCACCAGTGAACCCGGGATTTACGAGCAGTACGTC.

V gene TRBV5-3 combines with J gene TRBJ1-1, with 9 bases lining up with TRBD1. TRBV5-3 counts as an open reading frame of uncertain function. The CDR3 consists of 16 residues. J lost 5 bases, V lost 4 bases, and 12 bases had no gene match. The CDR3 nucleotides are TGTGCCAGAAGCCAGGACAGGGGTAGACGAAGGACTGAAGCTTTCTTT. Protein: CARSQDRGRRRTEAFF.

The V call is TRBV19, the J call TRBJ2-7; 8 bases fit TRBD2. CDR1 LNHDA and CDR2 SQIVND come from the germline V gene (reference sequence). The CDR3 runs to 16 residues. The V and J ends lost 7 bases and 0 bases, in that order; junction bases with no gene match: 11. The CDR3 loop reads CASIGGAKPSSYEQYV. DNA for the CDR3: TGTGCCAGTATCGGGGGGGCGAAGCCGAGCTCCTACGAGCAGTACGTC.

The chain couples TRBV10-3 to TRBJ1-1; 7 bases fit TRBD1. Germline CDR1 ENHRY, CDR2 SYGVKD. V gave up 9 bases and J gave up 2 bases; unmatched junction bases: 3. The CDR3 contains 12 residues. CDR3 sequence reads: CAMGQTNTEAFF. CDR3 DNA: TGTGCCATGGGACAGACCAACACTGAAGCTTTCTTT.

V gene TRBV2 combines with J gene TRBJ2-7; possibly TRBD1 for D (6 bases). The CDR3 loop spans 16 amino acids. Per the germline V gene, CDR1 is SNHLY and CDR2 is FYNNEI. Trimming removed 8 bases at V and 0 bases at J, with 20 bases between. CDR3 amino acids: CASDPQGPILSYEQYF. DNA for the CDR3: TGTGCCAGCGACCCACAGGGTCCCATCCTCTCCTACGAGCAGTACTTC.

This clone has just a few counts. This sequence joins TRBV2 and TRBJ1-5; D perhaps matches TRBD1 (5 bases). Trimming removed 3 bases at V and 11 bases at J, with 8 bases between. CDR1 is SNHLY, CDR2 FYNNEI, per germline. This CDR3 spans 11 amino acids. The CDR3 region is CASSEGLTQHF. DNA for the CDR3: TGTGCCAGCAGTGAGGGACTCACCCAGCATTTT. Together with reference TRBV2 and TRBJ1-5, the CDR3 gives the full variable domain: EPEVTQTPSHQVTQMGQEVILRCVPISNHLYFYWYRQILGQKVEFLVSFYNNEISEKSEIFDDQFSVERPDGSNFTLKIRSTKLEDSAMYFCASSEGLTQHFGDGTRLSIL.

The chain combines TRBV4-1 with TRBJ1-2, with D tentatively TRBD1 (5 bases). V shed 1 base and J shed 4 bases, with 13 bases lying between them. The CDR3 is 15 amino acids. The germline CDR1 and CDR2 sequences are MGHRA and YSYEKL. Here the CDR3 DNA reads TGCGCCAGCAGCCAAGGTACAGGTCTAGGCTATGGCTACACCTTC. It encodes CASSQGTGLGYGYTF.

The V gene is TRBV6-5, the J gene TRBJ1-2, with D possibly TRBD1 on 6 matching bases. The CDR3 totals 15 residues. Germline CDR1 MNHEY, CDR2 SVGAGI. V was pared by 4 bases and J by 8 bases, with 20 bases between. Here the CDR3 reads CASSFVIGTIGGYTF. DNA of the CDR3: TGTGCCAGCAGTTTCGTCATCGGGACAATCGGCGGCTACACCTTC.

The rearrangement links TRBV6-2 or TRBV6-3 to TRBJ2-1; 7 positions match TRBD2. Germline loops: CDR1 MNHEY, CDR2 SVGEGT. The CDR3 is 15 amino acids. The V and J ends lost 6 bases and 4 bases, in that order; junction bases with no gene match: 9. The CDR3 protein is CASSRAGSLYNEQFF. The DNA for the CDR3 is TGTGCCAGCAGCCGAGCGGGGAGCCTATACAATGAGCAGTTCTTC.

The chain joins TRBV5-4 to TRBJ2-1; possibly TRBD2 for D (6 bases). The CDR3 covers 15 residues. V lost 3 bases to trimming and J lost 10 bases, with 20 bases between them. Germline assignment: CDR1 SGHNT and CDR2 YYREEE (reference sequence). CDR3 loop: CASSSLGGARAEQFF. The CDR3 DNA reads as TGTGCCAGCAGCTCTTTGGGGGGAGCCCGTGCCGAGCAGTTCTTC.

The chain combines TRBV12-5 with TRBJ1-2, with 8 bases matching TRBD1. Trimming cost V 8 bases and J 6 bases; bases outside gene matches: 11. The CDR3 spans 14 residues. Germline loops: CDR1 LGHNT, CDR2 FRNRAP. CDR3 amino acids: CASSRGRAIDGYTF. The CDR3 bases are TGTGCTAGTTCCAGGGGGCGGGCTATAGATGGCTACACCTTC.

V and J are TRBV15 and TRBJ1-1; D remains unclear. The CDR3 consists of 13 residues. The germline V gene encodes CDR1 LNHNV and CDR2 YYDKDF (reference sequence). Deletions cut 1 base from V and 5 bases from J, with 8 bases between. The CDR3 spells CATSRGAGTEAFF. The CDR3 DNA is TGTGCCACCAGCAGAGGCGCGGGGACTGAAGCTTTCTTT.

The V call is TRBV12-3 or TRBV12-4, the J call TRBJ1-1, with 9 positions matching TRBD1. Trimming took 4 bases from V and 5 from J; bases not matched to a gene: 2. The CDR3 has 13 residues. The CDR3 sequence is CASSYRGRTEAFF. The CDR3 DNA follows: TGTGCCAGCAGTTACAGGGGGCGTACTGAAGCTTTCTTT.

This chain uses TRBV19 with TRBJ2-5; tentative D call: TRBD1 (5 bases). The CDR3 consists of 16 residues. V lost 6 bases and J lost 5, with 22 bases in between. CDR1 and CDR2 from the germline V gene are LNHDA and SQIVND (reference sequence). This chain's CDR3 is CASSPLTENFGETQYF. Written as DNA, the CDR3 is TGTGCCAGTAGCCCCCTGACAGAGAACTTTGGGGAGACCCAGTACTTC.

This chain links TRBV19 with TRBJ1-1, with 9 bases fitting TRBD1. The junction had 6 bases not matched to a gene; V was cut back by 5 bases and J by 8 bases. CDR3 size: 13 residues. Germline V gene lookup returns CDR1 LNHDA and CDR2 SQIVND (reference sequence). DNA of the CDR3: TGTGCCAGTAGTTCGACAGGGGGAGTCGAAGCTTTCTTT. It encodes CASSSTGGVEAFF.

This chain connects TRBV2 to TRBJ1-4; the match to TRBD1 covers 7 bases. The germline CDR1 and CDR2 sequences are SNHLY and FYNNEI. J was trimmed by 5 bases and V by 8 bases; bases with no gene match: 8. The CDR3 totals 14 residues. In DNA, the CDR3 is TGTGCCAGCGGGCGGACAGGCCGGAATGAAAAACTGTTTTTT. Translated, it gives CASGRTGRNEKLFF.

The chain links TRBV5-5 to TRBJ2-1; D might be TRBD1 (6 bases). Trimming took off 4 bases at V and 12 bases at J, with 14 bases between the two ends. The germline V gene encodes CDR1 SGHKS and CDR2 YYEKEE (reference sequence). This CDR3 comprises 12 residues. The CDR3 sequence is CASSQSGRGQFF. The DNA for the CDR3 is TGTGCCAGCAGCCAATCGGGCAGGGGGCAGTTCTTC. Complete variable domain (other parts from reference TRBV5-5 and TRBJ2-1): DAGVTQSPTHLIKTRGQQVTLRCSPISGHKSVSWYQQVLGQGPQFIFQYYEKEERGRGNFPDRFSARQFPNYSSELNVNALLLGDSALYLCASSQSGRGQFFGPGTRLTVL.

The chain joins TRBV28 to TRBJ1-2; D possibly corresponds to TRBD1 (5 bases). From germline, CDR1 is MDHEN and CDR2 SYDVKM. The CDR3 is 12 residues long. V lost 6 bases, J lost 4 bases, and 9 bases lay in between. CDR3 region: CASSQGAYGYTF. In DNA, the CDR3 is TGTGCCAGCAGCCAGGGCGCCTATGGCTACACCTTC.

The chain joins TRBV7-3 to TRBJ2-5, with D possibly being TRBD1 (7 bases). Trimming stripped 5 bases from V and 5 bases from J, with 12 bases between. Germline CDR1 is SGHTA and CDR2 is FQGTGA. CDR3 length: 13 residues. The CDR3 DNA follows: TGTGCCAGCAGCGCGGGACAGAGGGAGACCCAGTACTTC. It codes for CASSAGQRETQYF.

The gene calls are TRBV9 and TRBJ2-5; 9 bases are a match to TRBD1. V was clipped by 3 bases and J by 9 bases; unmatched bases: 6. This CDR3 contains 13 residues. CDR1 and CDR2 from the germline V gene are SGDLS and YYNGEE. CDR3 region: CASSAGQGTAQYF. The CDR3 DNA sequence: TGTGCCAGCAGCGCGGGACAGGGTACGGCCCAGTACTTC.

Only a few counts were recorded for this clone. This chain links TRBV12-3 or TRBV12-4 with TRBJ1-1, with D hard to call. This CDR3 contains 13 residues. The V and J ends lost 7 bases and 4 bases respectively, with 13 bases between them. CDR3 region: CASIREHGTEAFF. CDR3 nucleotide sequence: TGTGCCAGCATCCGGGAGCACGGCACTGAAGCTTTCTTT.

The chain links TRBV6-1 to TRBJ1-5; perhaps TRBD1 as D (5 bases). The ends were cut back, 2 bases at V and 5 bases at J, with 10 bases in the middle. The CDR3 spans 14 residues. Germline V gene lookup returns CDR1 MNHNS and CDR2 SASEGT. The chain's CDR3 is CASSEIRVDQPQHF. The DNA of the CDR3 is TGTGCCAGCAGTGAAATCAGGGTCGATCAGCCCCAGCATTTT.

V and J are TRBV9 and TRBJ1-6; D is unclear. V shed 4 bases and J shed 5 bases, with 7 bases lying between them. Germline lookup yields CDR1 SGDLS and CDR2 YYNGEE. The CDR3 loop spans 13 amino acids. The DNA for the CDR3 is TGTGCCAGCAGCAGAGAGGATAATTCACCCCTCCACTTT. It specifies CASSREDNSPLHF. The full variable domain, completed using reference TRBV9 and TRBJ1-6, is DSGVTQTPKHLITATGQRVTLRCSPRSGDLSVYWYQQSLDQGLQFLIQYYNGEERAKGNILERFSAQQFPDLHSELNLSSLELGDSALYFCASSREDNSPLHFGNGTRLTVT.

This chain connects TRBV5-6 to TRBJ2-5; D perhaps matches TRBD2 (7 bases). Trimming took 2 bases from V and 2 from J, leaving 16 bases between them. CDR3 length: 16 amino acids. Germline V gives CDR1 SGHDT, CDR2 YYEEEE. The CDR3 sequence: CASSFRGGSRQETQYF. The CDR3 nucleotides read TGTGCCAGCAGCTTTAGGGGGGGGTCGCGGCAAGAGACCCAGTACTTC.